This T cell receptor beta chain was captured in a study of T cells after yellow fever vaccination. This clonotype turned up a few times. Antigen specificity is unknown. TCR cDNA was made by 5'RACE template switching, adding a universal primer site and UMIs. MiXCR was run by TCRdb on the 5' RACE reads, yielding one entry per CDR3 protein. The sample records about 220,000 distinct CDR3 sequences, approximately 3% being singletons. Study-level results: High-abundance clonotypes from the bulk population could contaminate FACS-sorted repertoires. Most primary-vaccination clones recurred post-booster (roughly 96% CD4, around 88% CD8).

The V gene lost 6 bases and the J gene lost 1 base, with 13 bases spanning the gap. Germline lookup yields CDR1 MDHEN and CDR2 SYDVKM. The CDR3 totals 16 residues. The TCR sequence derives from a man aged 18-30 years who received the YFV17D yellow fever vaccine. The sequences come from CD4+ T cells sorted from PBMCs, collected 10 days after the yellow fever booster vaccination. J is TRBJ2-6 and V is TRBV28; the D gene could be TRBD1 or TRBD2 (5 bases each). The CDR3 DNA is TGTGCCAGCAGCCCGGGGCTCCGGTCTGGGGCCAACGTCCTGACTTTC. It is translated as CASSPGLRSGANVLTF.